This entry lists 28 T cell receptor beta chains sequenced from one sample in a study of T cell repertoires in cytomegalovirus infection. TCRdb itself ran the reads through MiXCR, one entry per CDR3 protein. This sample has over 250,000 distinct CDR3 sequences, with 20% to 25% found just once. The antigens for these receptors are not known. The starting material was cultured PBMCs, obtained from culture after CMV antigen stimulation. These receptors were obtained from a human donor in good health (CMV status not recorded). Some clones in this sample may be carry-over from other donors' samples.

The chain is built from TRBV3-1 and TRBJ2-2, with D unresolved. Trimming removed 6 bases at V and 5 bases at J, with 7 bases between. The CDR3 is made up of 12 amino acids. From germline, CDR1 is LGHDT and CDR2 YNNKEL (reference sequence). The CDR3 DNA follows: TGTGCCAGCAGGCAACATACCGGGGAGCTGTTTTTT. It is translated as CASRQHTGELFF.

This clonotype was seen just once. This chain uses TRBV29-1 with TRBJ2-7; possibly TRBD2 for D (6 bases). The ends were cut back, 8 bases at V and 3 bases at J, with 14 bases in the middle. CDR1 and CDR2 (germline): SQVTM, ANQGSEA. The CDR3 spans 12 residues. The CDR3 loop is CSIGEVDYEQYF. The CDR3 region has the DNA TGCAGCATCGGGGAGGTTGACTACGAGCAGTACTTC.

This clonotype was picked up a small number of times. The chain has TRBV6-5 and TRBJ1-3; the match to TRBD1 covers 7 bases. Trimming took 4 bases from V and 6 from J; bases not matched to a gene: 6. Germline values: CDR1 MNHEY, CDR2 SVGAGI. This CDR3 has 14 amino acids. The CDR3 DNA follows: TGTGCCAGCAGTTCCCGGACAGGACCAAACACCATATATTTT. Its protein product is CASSSRTGPNTIYF.

The gene calls are TRBV7-9 and TRBJ1-1, with D tentatively TRBD1 (5 bases). The germline gives CDR1 SEHNR, CDR2 FQNEAQ (reference sequence). This CDR3 has 14 amino acids. Deletions cut 4 bases from V and 2 bases from J, with 11 bases between. The CDR3 DNA sequence: TGTGCCAGCAGCTGGTTCCAGGGAAACACTGAAGCTTTCTTT. It yields the protein CASSWFQGNTEAFF.

The rearrangement uses TRBV7-2 and TRBJ1-5; TRBD1 might be the D (6 bases). V shed 2 bases and J shed 4 bases, with 12 bases lying between them. The CDR3 sequence is 15 residues long. The germline V gene encodes CDR1 SGHTA and CDR2 FQGNSA. In nucleotides, the CDR3 is TGTGCCAGCAGCTTAAGCAGGGGACCTAATCAGCCCCAGCATTTT. Translation: CASSLSRGPNQPQHF. The variable domain in full, with the rest retrieved from reference TRBV7-2 and TRBJ1-5, is GAGVSQSPSNKVTEKGKDVELRCDPISGHTALYWYRQSLGQGLEFLIYFQGNSAPDKSGLPSDRFSAERTGGSVSTLTIQRTQQEDSAVYLCASSLSRGPNQPQHFGDGTRLSIL.

This clonotype was picked up many times. This rearrangement joins TRBV7-2 to TRBJ2-1, with 7 bases that match TRBD1. The CDR3 is made up of 15 amino acids. Per the germline V gene, CDR1 is SGHTA and CDR2 is FQGNSA. V was pared by 1 base and J by 6 bases, with 6 bases of the junction left unmatched. The chain's CDR3 is CASSLETGYGNEQFF. Written as DNA, the CDR3 is TGTGCCAGCAGCTTAGAGACAGGGTACGGCAATGAGCAGTTCTTC.

With regard to this clonotype: A much bigger clone sits one base away, suggesting this may be a read error. The CDR3 carries no conserved terminal phenylalanine or tryptophan, so it likely arises from a read error. V and J are TRBV7-2 and TRBJ2-3; D gene unclear. The CDR3 loop spans 13 amino acids. V dropped 2 bases and J dropped 6 bases, with 9 bases sitting between them. Germline CDR1 and CDR2: SGHTA and FQGNSA. CDR3 loop: CASSLNHVDTQYS. The CDR3 region has the DNA TGTGCCAGCAGCTTAAACCACGTCGATACGCAGTATTCT.

This clonotype was seen more than once but under ten times. The chain has TRBV6-2 or TRBV6-3 and TRBJ2-3; D is undetermined. The CDR3 has 12 residues. Looked up from germline, CDR1 is MNHEY and CDR2 is SVGEGT. Trimming cost V 6 bases and J 8 bases, with 12 bases left between them. DNA for the CDR3: TGTGCCAGCAGCCACGTCGCTCCTACGCAGTATTTT. Its protein product is CASSHVAPTQYF.

Concerning this clonotype itself: A much larger clone is a single base away; this may be a read error. The chain carries TRBV11-2 and TRBJ2-7; D remains unclear. The CDR3 contains 15 residues. Germline V CDR1 and CDR2: SGHAT, FQNNGV. CDR3 sequence (DNA): TGTGCCAGCAGCTTAGAGGCAGCAGAGGCCTACGAGCGGTACTTC. Protein sequence: CASSLEAAEAYERYF.

This clonotype was seen more than once but under ten times. The chain links TRBV27 to TRBJ2-3; 10 nucleotides match TRBD1. Germline V gene data show CDR1 as MNHEY and CDR2 as SMNVEV (reference sequence). V lost 5 bases, J lost 6 bases, and 5 bases stayed unmatched. CDR3 length equals 14 residues. The CDR3 reads CASSRTGGRDTQYF. CDR3 nucleotides: TGTGCCAGCAGTCGGACAGGGGGTCGGGATACGCAGTATTTT.

The V call is TRBV24-1, the J call TRBJ2-1, with unresolved D. V was shortened by 5 bases and J by 1 base, with 5 bases between the two germline ends. CDR1 is KGHDR and CDR2 is SFDVKD in the germline V gene. The CDR3 has 13 residues. CDR3 bases: TGTGCCACCAGTGGGGGTTCCTACAATGAGCAGTTCTTC. It specifies CATSGGSYNEQFF.

This clonotype was detected only a few times. The rearrangement joins TRBV7-9 to TRBJ2-1; TRBD2 agrees at 10 bases. Germline CDR1 is SEHNR and CDR2 is FQNEAQ (reference sequence). The trim removed 4 bases at V and 8 bases at J, leaving 14 bases unmatched. This CDR3 spans 17 amino acids. The CDR3 loop is CASSSPPLAGEWDEQFF. DNA for the CDR3: TGTGCCAGCAGCTCGCCACCCCTAGCGGGAGAGTGGGATGAGCAGTTCTTC. The full variable domain, in which reference TRBV7-9 and TRBJ2-1 provide the parts outside the CDR3, is DTGVSQNPRHKITKRGQNVTFRCDPISEHNRLYWYRQTLGQGPEFLTYFQNEAQLEKSRLLSDRFSAERPKGSFSTLEIQRTEQGDSAMYLCASSSPPLAGEWDEQFFGPGTRLTVL.

Many counts were recorded for this clonotype. This chain connects TRBV7-9 to TRBJ1-1, with D hard to call. V lost 4 bases and J lost 2, with 11 bases in between. Germline V gene data show CDR1 as SEHNR and CDR2 as FQNEAQ (reference sequence). The length of the CDR3 is 14 residues. CDR3 in DNA: TGTGCCAGCAGCTCACACACGATAAACACTGAAGCTTTCTTT. This codes for CASSSHTINTEAFF.

This clonotype has only a few counts. The chain joins TRBV18 to TRBJ1-4, with a weak D call TRBD1 (5 bases). There are 15 residues in the CDR3. Between the trimmed V and J ends, which lost 4 bases and 5 bases, there was a span of 14 bases. In germline, CDR1 is KGHSH, CDR2 LQKENI. The CDR3 sequence is CASSLLGTANEKLFF. For the CDR3, the DNA is TGTGCCAGCTCACTTCTCGGGACGGCAAATGAAAAACTGTTTTTT.

This clonotype was counted ten times or more. J is TRBJ1-4 and V is TRBV7-2; TRBD1 matches 7 bases. Trimming took 5 bases from V and 3 from J; bases not matched to a gene: 3. Germline loops: CDR1 SGHTA, CDR2 FQGNSA. This CDR3 is 14 amino acids long. Written as DNA, the CDR3 is TGTGCCAGCAGCCTCGGGACAGCTAATGAAAAACTGTTTTTT. Translation: CASSLGTANEKLFF.

At least ten counts were recorded for this clonotype. The DNA for the CDR3 is TGTGCCAGCAGCTTATACAGGAACACTGAAGCTTTCTTT. It specifies CASSLYRNTEAFF. This chain uses TRBV12-3 or TRBV12-4 with TRBJ1-1; no clear D gene. The V end was cut by 6 bases, the J end by 1 base, with 9 bases between. The CDR3 is 13 residues long.

The chain carries TRBV29-1 and TRBJ2-1; no definite D call. V was pared by 0 bases and J by 4 bases, with 7 bases between. In germline, CDR1 is SQVTM, CDR2 ANQGSEA. This CDR3 spans 13 amino acids. The CDR3 loop is CSVEEYLYNEQFF. CDR3 coding DNA: TGCAGCGTTGAAGAGTACCTTTACAATGAGCAGTTCTTC.

V is TRBV7-3 and J is TRBJ1-4; weak D call: TRBD1 (6 bases). The V gene's germline CDR1 is SGHTA and CDR2 FQGTGA. The CDR3 extends over 15 amino acids. V was cut by 5 bases and J by 5 bases, with 15 bases left in between. The CDR3 coding sequence is TGTGCCAGCAGCGACTACAGGGAGAAAAATGAAAAACTGTTTTTT. It specifies CASSDYREKNEKLFF.

This clonotype was detected a few times. The V call is TRBV6-2 or TRBV6-3, the J call TRBJ1-5; the D is unclear. The V and J ends lost 7 bases and 2 bases respectively, with 9 bases between them. CDR1 MNHEY and CDR2 SVGEGT come from the germline V gene. The CDR3 covers 13 residues. The CDR3 DNA follows: TGTGCCAGCATGGGCGACGGCAATCAGCCCCAGCATTTT. Amino acids: CASMGDGNQPQHF.

This clonotype was recorded many times. This chain connects TRBV7-2 to TRBJ1-2; 12 bases line up with TRBD1. Germline loops: CDR1 SGHTA, CDR2 FQGNSA. There are 15 residues in the CDR3. The V gene end was trimmed by 3 bases and the J gene end by 8 bases; junction bases not matched to a gene: 7. The CDR3 DNA reads TGTGCCAGCAGCTTCGGGACAGGGGGCGCGAGGGGCTACACCTTC. It is translated as CASSFGTGGARGYTF. Based on the CDR3 plus reference TRBV7-2 and TRBJ1-2, the full variable domain is GAGVSQSPSNKVTEKGKDVELRCDPISGHTALYWYRQSLGQGLEFLIYFQGNSAPDKSGLPSDRFSAERTGGSVSTLTIQRTQQEDSAVYLCASSFGTGGARGYTFGSGTRLTVV.

This clonotype occurred many times. The chain joins TRBV11-3 to TRBJ2-3; TRBD2 might be the D (5 bases). Looked up from germline, CDR1 is SGHNT and CDR2 is YENEEA. CDR3 length: 14 residues. Trimming took 4 bases from V and 2 from J, leaving 10 bases between them. The CDR3 loop is CASSSQRLTDTQYF. In DNA form, the CDR3 reads TGTGCCAGCAGCTCGCAGCGGCTCACAGATACGCAGTATTTT.

V gene TRBV5-4 combines with J gene TRBJ1-1; D call uncertain. CDR3 length: 12 residues. Trimming removed 0 bases from V and 5 bases from J, with 5 bases in between. The germline V gene encodes CDR1 SGHNT and CDR2 YYREEE (reference sequence). The CDR3 DNA sequence: TGTGCCAGCAGCTTGGCTCGGACTGAAGCTTTCTTT. Translated: CASSLARTEAFF. The complete variable domain, with remaining parts taken from reference TRBV5-4 and TRBJ1-1, reads ETGVTQSPTHLIKTRGQQVTLRCSSQSGHNTVSWYQQALGQGPQFIFQYYREEENGRGNFPPRFSGLQFPNYSSELNVNALELDDSALYLCASSLARTEAFFGQGTRLTVV.

This clonotype was detected a few times. The chain has TRBV7-9 and TRBJ2-1; 13 nucleotides agree with TRBD2. Germline V CDR1 and CDR2: SEHNR, FQNEAQ (reference sequence). V lost 1 base and J lost 8; bases outside the gene matches: 5. The CDR3 runs to 16 residues. The CDR3 loop reads CASSLGTSGSIDEQFF. The DNA of the CDR3 is TGTGCCAGCAGCTTAGGGACTAGCGGGAGTATCGATGAGCAGTTCTTC.

This clonotype has a handful of counts. V and J are TRBV7-2 and TRBJ2-7, with D perhaps matching TRBD2 (8 bases). CDR3 size: 18 residues. The ends were cut back, 3 bases at V and 7 bases at J, with 28 bases in the middle. Looked up from germline, CDR1 is SGHTA and CDR2 is FQGNSA. The CDR3 loop reads CASSFRGKLASGPREQYF. The CDR3 DNA is TGTGCCAGCAGCTTCAGGGGGAAATTAGCTAGCGGGCCCAGGGAGCAGTACTTC.

J is TRBJ2-2 and V is TRBV7-2, with 8 bases that match TRBD1. Germline CDR1 reads SGHTA; CDR2 reads FQGNSA. The ends lost 2 bases at V and 5 bases at J; junction bases unmatched: 1. This CDR3 is built from 14 residues. CDR3 amino acids: CASSLQGATGELFF. Written as DNA, the CDR3 is TGTGCCAGCAGCTTACAGGGGGCGACCGGGGAGCTGTTTTTT. The whole variable domain, filled in from reference TRBV7-2 and TRBJ2-2, reads GAGVSQSPSNKVTEKGKDVELRCDPISGHTALYWYRQSLGQGLEFLIYFQGNSAPDKSGLPSDRFSAERTGGSVSTLTIQRTQQEDSAVYLCASSLQGATGELFFGEGSRLTVL.

This rearrangement joins TRBV20-1 to TRBJ2-4; 12 bases map to TRBD2. This CDR3 contains 15 residues. From germline, CDR1 is DFQATT and CDR2 SNEGSKA (reference sequence). The V and J ends lost 4 bases and 8 bases, in that order; junction bases with no gene match: 9. As DNA, the CDR3 is TGCAGTGCTACCCGACTAGCGGGAGAGGGGGACATTCAGTACTTC. Protein sequence: CSATRLAGEGDIQYF.

This clonotype has a count of ten or more. The chain links TRBV6-5 to TRBJ1-3; D gene uncertain. Trimming stripped 3 bases from V and 4 bases from J, with 16 bases between. The CDR3 length is 16 residues. CDR1 is MNHEY, CDR2 SVGAGI, per germline. The CDR3 DNA sequence: TGTGCCAGCAGTTATCTCCGGCCCACCTCAGGAAACACCATATATTTT. This codes for CASSYLRPTSGNTIYF.

This clonotype was seen many times. This sequence joins TRBV5-5 and TRBJ2-5, with 8 bases fitting TRBD2. V shed 4 bases, J shed 1 base, and the junction held 3 bases outside the gene matches. The CDR3 totals 14 residues. Germline V gene sequence: CDR1 SGHKS, CDR2 YYEKEE (reference sequence). The CDR3, as DNA: TGTGCCAGCAGCCGGGGGGGTACCCAAGAGACCCAGTACTTC. Encoded protein: CASSRGGTQETQYF.